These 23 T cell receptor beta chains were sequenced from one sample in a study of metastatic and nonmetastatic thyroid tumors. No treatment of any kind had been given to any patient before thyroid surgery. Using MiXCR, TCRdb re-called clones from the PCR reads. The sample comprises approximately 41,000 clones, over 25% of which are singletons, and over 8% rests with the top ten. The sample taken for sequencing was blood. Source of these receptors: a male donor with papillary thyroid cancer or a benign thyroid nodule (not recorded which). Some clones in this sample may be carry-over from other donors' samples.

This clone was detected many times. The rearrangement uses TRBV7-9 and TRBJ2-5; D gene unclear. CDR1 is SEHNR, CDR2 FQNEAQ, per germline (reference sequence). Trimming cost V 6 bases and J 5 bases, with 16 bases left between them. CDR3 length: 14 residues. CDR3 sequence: CASRVPSGQETQYF. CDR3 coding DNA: TGTGCCAGCAGGGTTCCATCGGGTCAGGAGACCCAGTACTTC.

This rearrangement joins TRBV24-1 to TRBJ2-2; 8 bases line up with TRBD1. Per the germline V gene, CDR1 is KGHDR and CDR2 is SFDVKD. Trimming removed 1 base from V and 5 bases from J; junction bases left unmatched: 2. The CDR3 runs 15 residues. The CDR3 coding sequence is TGTGCCACCAGTGATTTCGGGGACAGGACCGGGGAGCTGTTTTTT. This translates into CATSDFGDRTGELFF.

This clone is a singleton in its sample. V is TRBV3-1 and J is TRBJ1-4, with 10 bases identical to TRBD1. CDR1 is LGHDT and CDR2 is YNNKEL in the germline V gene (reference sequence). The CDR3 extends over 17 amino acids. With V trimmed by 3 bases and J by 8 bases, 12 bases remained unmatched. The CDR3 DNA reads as TGTGCCAGCAGCCAGCCCGGGACAGGGGTTTCCCGGGAAAAACTGTTTTTT. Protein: CASSQPGTGVSREKLFF.

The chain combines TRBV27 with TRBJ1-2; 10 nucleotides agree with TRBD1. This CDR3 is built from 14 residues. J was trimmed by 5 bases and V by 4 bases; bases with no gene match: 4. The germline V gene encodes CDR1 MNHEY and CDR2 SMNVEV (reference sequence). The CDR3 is CASSSPDRGYGYTF. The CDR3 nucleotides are TGTGCCAGCAGTTCCCCGGACAGGGGGTATGGCTACACCTTC.

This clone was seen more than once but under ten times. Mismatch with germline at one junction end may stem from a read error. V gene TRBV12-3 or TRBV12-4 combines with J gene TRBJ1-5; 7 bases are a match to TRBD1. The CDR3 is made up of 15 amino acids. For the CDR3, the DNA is TGTGCCAGCAGGCCGGGGACAGCTGGTAGTCAGCCCCAGAATTTT. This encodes CASRPGTAGSQPQNF.

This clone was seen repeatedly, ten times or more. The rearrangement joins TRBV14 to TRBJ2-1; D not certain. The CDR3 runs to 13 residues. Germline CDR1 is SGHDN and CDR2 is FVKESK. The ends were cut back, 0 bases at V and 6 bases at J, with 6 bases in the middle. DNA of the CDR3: TGTGCCAGCAGCCAAGACTTTTTCAATGAGCAGTTCTTC. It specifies CASSQDFFNEQFF.

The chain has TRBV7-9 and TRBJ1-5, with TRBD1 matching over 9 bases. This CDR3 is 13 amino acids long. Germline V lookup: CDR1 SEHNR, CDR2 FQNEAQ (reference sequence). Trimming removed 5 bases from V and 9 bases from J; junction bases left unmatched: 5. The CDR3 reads CASSRGQGLPQHF. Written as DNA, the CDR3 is TGTGCCAGCAGCCGGGGACAGGGCTTGCCCCAGCATTTT.

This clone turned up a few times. The chain's CDR3 is CASSLQGGRGYGYTF. The CDR3 DNA reads as TGCGCCAGCAGCTTACAGGGTGGGCGCGGCTATGGCTACACCTTC. The rearrangement uses TRBV5-1 and TRBJ1-2, with a tentative D call TRBD1 (6 bases). The CDR3 is 15 residues long. Between the trimmed V and J ends, which lost 2 bases and 4 bases, there was a span of 15 bases. Germline assignment: CDR1 SGHRS and CDR2 YFSETQ.

The CDR3 loop reads CASSFSEPYEQYF. CDR3 DNA sequence: TGTGCCAGCAGTTTCAGTGAACCCTACGAGCAGTACTTC. The rearrangement links TRBV12-3 or TRBV12-4 to TRBJ2-7; D is undetermined. This CDR3 is 13 amino acids long. Trimming cost V 3 bases and J 2 bases, with 8 bases left between them.

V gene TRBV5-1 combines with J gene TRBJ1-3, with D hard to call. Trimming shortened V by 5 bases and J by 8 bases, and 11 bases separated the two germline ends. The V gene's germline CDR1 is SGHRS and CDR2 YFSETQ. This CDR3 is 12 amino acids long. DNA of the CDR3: TGCGCCAGCAGAAGAGAGGAGGACACCATATATTTT. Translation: CASRREEDTIYF.

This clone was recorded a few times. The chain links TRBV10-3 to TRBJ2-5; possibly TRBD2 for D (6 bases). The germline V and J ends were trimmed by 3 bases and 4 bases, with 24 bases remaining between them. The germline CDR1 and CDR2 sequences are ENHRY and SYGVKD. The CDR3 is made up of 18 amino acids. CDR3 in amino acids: CAISDPERITGVGETQYF. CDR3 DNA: TGTGCCATCAGTGACCCTGAGAGAATTACGGGAGTGGGAGAGACCCAGTACTTC.

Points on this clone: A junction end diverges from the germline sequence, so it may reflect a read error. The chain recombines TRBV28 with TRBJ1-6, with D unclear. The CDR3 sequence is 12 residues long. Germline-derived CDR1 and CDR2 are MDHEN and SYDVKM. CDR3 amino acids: CTSVGVNSPLHF. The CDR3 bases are TGTACCAGCGTTGGGGTGAACTCACCCCTCCACTTT.

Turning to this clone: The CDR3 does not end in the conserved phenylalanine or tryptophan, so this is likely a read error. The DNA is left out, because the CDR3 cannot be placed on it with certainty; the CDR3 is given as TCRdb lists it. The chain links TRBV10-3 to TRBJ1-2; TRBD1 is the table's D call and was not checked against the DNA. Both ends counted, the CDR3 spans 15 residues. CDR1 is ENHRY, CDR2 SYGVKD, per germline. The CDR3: CAISTGQGAGYGYTL.

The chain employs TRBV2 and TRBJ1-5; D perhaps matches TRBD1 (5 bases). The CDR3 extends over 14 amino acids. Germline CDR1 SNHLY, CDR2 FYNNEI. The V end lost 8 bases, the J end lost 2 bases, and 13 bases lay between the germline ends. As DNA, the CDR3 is TGTGCCAGCCGGGGGGGGTACGGCAATCAGCCCCAGCATTTT. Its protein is CASRGGYGNQPQHF.

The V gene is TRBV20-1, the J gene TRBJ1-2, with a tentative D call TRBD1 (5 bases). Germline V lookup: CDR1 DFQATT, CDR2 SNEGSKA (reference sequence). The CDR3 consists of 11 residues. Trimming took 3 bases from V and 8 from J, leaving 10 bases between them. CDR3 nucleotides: TGCAGTGCTAGTAGGGGACCGGGCTACACCTTC. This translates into CSASRGPGYTF.

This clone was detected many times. As DNA, the CDR3 is TGTGCCAGCAGCTTCGCGCGAGGGCCTGGGGAGGGGAACACTGAAGCTTTCTTT. It translates to CASSFARGPGEGNTEAFF. This chain uses TRBV7-2 with TRBJ1-1, with D unclear. The germline V gene encodes CDR1 SGHTA and CDR2 FQGNSA. This CDR3 has 18 residues. Trimming removed 3 bases from V and 1 base from J, with 21 bases in between.

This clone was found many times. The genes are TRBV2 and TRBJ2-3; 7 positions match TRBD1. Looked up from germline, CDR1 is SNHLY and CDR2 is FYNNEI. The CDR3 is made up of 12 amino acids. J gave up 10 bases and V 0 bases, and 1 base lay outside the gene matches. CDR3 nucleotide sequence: TGTGCCAGCAGTGAAGCACAGGGGTCGCAGTATTTT. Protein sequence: CASSEAQGSQYF.

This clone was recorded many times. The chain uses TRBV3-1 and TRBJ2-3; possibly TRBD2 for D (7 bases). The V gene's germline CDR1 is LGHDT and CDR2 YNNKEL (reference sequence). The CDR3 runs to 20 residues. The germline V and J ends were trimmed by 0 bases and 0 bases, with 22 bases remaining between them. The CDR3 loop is CASSQDRGGKRETSTDTQYF. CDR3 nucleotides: TGTGCCAGCAGCCAAGATCGAGGGGGGAAGCGGGAAACTAGCACAGATACGCAGTATTTT.

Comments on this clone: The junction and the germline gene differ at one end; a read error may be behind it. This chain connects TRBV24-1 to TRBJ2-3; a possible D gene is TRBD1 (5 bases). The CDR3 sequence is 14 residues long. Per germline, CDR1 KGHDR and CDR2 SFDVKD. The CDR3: CATSDFRVTDPQYF. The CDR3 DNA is TGTGCCACCAGTGATTTTAGGGTGACAGATCCGCAGTATTTT.

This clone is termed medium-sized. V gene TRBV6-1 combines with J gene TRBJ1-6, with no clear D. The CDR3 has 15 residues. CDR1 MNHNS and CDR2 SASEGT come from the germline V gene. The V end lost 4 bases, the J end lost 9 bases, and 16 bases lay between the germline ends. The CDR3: CASSAAGMEASPLHF. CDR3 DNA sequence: TGTGCCAGCAGTGCCGCCGGGATGGAGGCTTCACCCCTCCACTTT.

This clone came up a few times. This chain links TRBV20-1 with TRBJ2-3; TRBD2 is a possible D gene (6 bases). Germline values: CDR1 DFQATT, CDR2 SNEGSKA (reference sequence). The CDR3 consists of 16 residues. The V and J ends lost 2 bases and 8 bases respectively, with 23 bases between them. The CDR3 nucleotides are TGCAGTGCTAGATTGTATGGCGGGAAGGGGTATGGTACGCAGTATTTT. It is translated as CSARLYGGKGYGTQYF.

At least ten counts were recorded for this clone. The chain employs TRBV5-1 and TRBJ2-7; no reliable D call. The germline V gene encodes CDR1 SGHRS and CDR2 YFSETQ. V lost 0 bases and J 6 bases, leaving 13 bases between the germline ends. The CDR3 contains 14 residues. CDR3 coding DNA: TGCGCCAGCAGCTTGGGGCAGACCGCCTCCGAGCAGTACTTC. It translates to CASSLGQTASEQYF.

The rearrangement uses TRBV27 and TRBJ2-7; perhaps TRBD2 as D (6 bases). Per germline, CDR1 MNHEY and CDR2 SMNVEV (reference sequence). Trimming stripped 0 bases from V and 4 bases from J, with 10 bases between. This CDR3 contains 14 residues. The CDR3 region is CASSLSIAGYEQYF. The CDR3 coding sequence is TGTGCCAGCAGTTTATCAATCGCGGGGTACGAGCAGTACTTC.